This T cell receptor (beta chain) is from a study of shared clonotypes between healthy human individuals. At the level of the study: Plates per donor: three CD4 naive, three CD4 memory, two CD8 naive, one CD8 memory.

The germline gives CDR1 SEHNR, CDR2 FQNEAQ (reference sequence). This CDR3 is built from 15 residues. With 8 bases removed from V and 0 bases from J, the gap between germline ends came to 16 bases. The genomic DNA of each subset was split evenly across several immunoSEQ plates. TCRdb's copy holds only in-frame clones and misses some; the assay was immunoSEQ multiplex PCR. Among about 110,000 clones listed, 68% were seen once. Sequenced material: memory CD8+ T cells sorted from blood. The sample's subset: CD45RO+ cells pooled with CCR7-negative TemRA cells. The sequence came from a woman in her 30s in good health. The chain combines TRBV7-9 with TRBJ1-1; D remains ambiguous. CDR3 coding DNA: TGTGCCAGCGGATCCCCCTCGGCTCTGAACACTGAAGCTTTCTTT. The encoded protein is CASGSPSALNTEAFF.